A single sample gave rise to the 32 T cell receptor beta chains below, sequenced in a study of T cells in localized non-small cell lung cancer. TCRdb's copy holds only in-frame clones and misses some; the assay was immunoSEQ multiplex PCR. The repertoire has 20,000 to 25,000 clones, about nine tenths of them found once; the top ten carry over 9%. The specimen was PBMCs, collected before any cancer treatment. These receptors were taken from a man aged 40 to 70 with stage II squamous cell lung carcinoma.

The J gene is TRBJ1-1, the V gene TRBV11-2, with D perhaps matching TRBD1 (6 bases). Germline lookup yields CDR1 SGHAT and CDR2 FQNNGV. The CDR3 covers 13 residues. Between the trimmed V and J ends, which lost 7 bases and 4 bases, there was a span of 13 bases. This CDR3 is CASTRGGSTEAFF. The DNA of the CDR3 is TGTGCCAGCACTAGGGGGGGGAGCACTGAAGCTTTCTTT.

The genes are TRBV7-6 and TRBJ2-7; 7 positions agree with TRBD1. CDR3 size: 15 residues. In germline, CDR1 is SGHVS, CDR2 FNYEAQ. J gave up 5 bases and V 5 bases, and 12 bases lay outside the gene matches. This CDR3 reads CASSPGIGGIDEQYF. CDR3 DNA: TGTGCCAGCAGCCCAGGGATAGGGGGCATCGACGAGCAGTACTTC.

The V and J genes are TRBV11-3 and TRBJ2-7; a possible D gene is TRBD2 (5 bases). The germline V gene has CDR1 SGHNT and CDR2 YENEEA. The CDR3 covers 12 residues. Between the trimmed V and J ends, which lost 6 bases and 2 bases, there was a span of 8 bases. CDR3 in DNA: TGTGCCAGCAGTCGGGGTCCCTACGAGCAGTACTTC. Protein: CASSRGPYEQYF.

As regards this clone: Within the sample, other DNA sequences also encode this same CDR3. The rearrangement links TRBV5-1 to TRBJ1-3, with D unclear. V lost 0 bases to trimming and J lost 0 bases, with 4 bases between them. The CDR3 has 14 residues. Germline V gives CDR1 SGHRS, CDR2 YFSETQ. In DNA, the CDR3 is TGCGCCAGCAGCTTGGGGGTCTCTGGAAACACCATATATTTT. Residues: CASSLGVSGNTIYF.

The rearrangement joins TRBV5-1 to TRBJ2-2; tentative D call: TRBD2 (6 bases). The V end lost 5 bases, the J end lost 4 bases, and 12 bases lay between the germline ends. The germline V gene encodes CDR1 SGHRS and CDR2 YFSETQ. The CDR3 spans 14 residues. The CDR3: CASREGGTTGELFF. DNA for the CDR3: TGCGCCAGCAGGGAGGGCGGGACCACCGGGGAGCTGTTTTTT.

V gene TRBV30 combines with J gene TRBJ1-6, with 10 bases matching TRBD1. In germline, CDR1 is GTSNPN, CDR2 SVGIG (reference sequence). This CDR3 spans 15 amino acids. V trimming: 3 bases; J trimming: 13 bases; junction bases outside the gene matches: 12. DNA for the CDR3: TGTGCCTGGAGAGATCCCGGGACAGGGGTTCCCCCCCTCCACTTT. This translates into CAWRDPGTGVPPLHF.

In nucleotides, the CDR3 is TGCGCCAGCAGCTTGGTGGTAGCGGCCCAAAGTGAGCAGTTCTTC. It codes for CASSLVVAAQSEQFF. This chain links TRBV5-1 with TRBJ2-1, with D possibly TRBD2 on 6 matching bases. The CDR3 spans 15 residues. V dropped 0 bases and J dropped 9 bases, with 16 bases sitting between them. Per germline, CDR1 SGHRS and CDR2 YFSETQ.

The chain employs TRBV5-1 and TRBJ2-2, with TRBD2 identical over 10 bases. The CDR3 extends over 17 amino acids. Trimming removed 0 bases from V and 6 bases from J; junction bases left unmatched: 8. Germline V lookup: CDR1 SGHRS, CDR2 YFSETQ. CDR3 amino acids: CASSLDLAGAGAGELFF. CDR3 coding DNA: TGCGCCAGCAGCTTGGACCTAGCGGGAGCCGGGGCCGGGGAGCTGTTTTTT.

The chain is built from TRBV7-2 and TRBJ2-7; D is perhaps TRBD1 (5 bases). Trimming shortened V by 2 bases and J by 3 bases, and 11 bases separated the two germline ends. Germline CDR1 SGHTA, CDR2 FQGNSA. The CDR3 consists of 14 residues. CDR3: CASSLNAGHYEQYF. Written as DNA, the CDR3 is TGTGCCAGCAGCTTAAACGCAGGACACTACGAGCAGTACTTC.

This chain links TRBV27 with TRBJ2-7; D gene ambiguous. This CDR3 contains 14 residues. V shed 6 bases and J shed 2 bases, with 14 bases lying between them. Germline V CDR1 and CDR2: MNHEY, SMNVEV (reference sequence). CDR3 residues: CASRPGNPPYEQYF. In nucleotides, the CDR3 is TGTGCCAGCAGACCCGGAAACCCCCCCTACGAGCAGTACTTC.

The chain combines TRBV7-9 with TRBJ1-5, with TRBD1 identical over 11 bases. From germline, CDR1 is SEHNR and CDR2 FQNEAQ (reference sequence). Trimming took 5 bases from V and 2 from J; bases not matched to a gene: 5. The CDR3 loop spans 16 amino acids. The DNA for the CDR3 is TGTGCCAGCAGCCTCTGGACAGGGGGCGGCAATCAGCCCCAGCATTTT. It yields the protein CASSLWTGGGNQPQHF.

The chain links TRBV30 to TRBJ2-1; no reliable D call. The V end lost 1 base, the J end lost 0 bases, and 7 bases lay between the germline ends. Per germline, CDR1 GTSNPN and CDR2 SVGIG (reference sequence). This CDR3 region has 14 residues. This chain's CDR3 is CAWSALASYNEQFF. The CDR3, as DNA: TGTGCCTGGAGTGCGTTAGCCTCCTACAATGAGCAGTTCTTC.

This chain uses TRBV2 with TRBJ1-5; D uncertain. Deletions cut 8 bases from V and 3 bases from J, with 8 bases between. CDR1 SNHLY and CDR2 FYNNEI come from the germline V gene. The CDR3 loop spans 12 amino acids. This CDR3 reads CASGIVNQPQHF. The CDR3 nucleotides read TGTGCCAGCGGAATCGTCAATCAGCCCCAGCATTTT.

The chain joins TRBV2 to TRBJ2-7; D not resolved. This CDR3 is 12 amino acids long. V was trimmed by 1 base and J by 5 bases, leaving 6 bases between them. In germline, CDR1 is SNHLY, CDR2 FYNNEI. The DNA for the CDR3 is TGTGCCAGCAGTGAAGGTTGGGACGAGCAGTACTTC. Amino acid sequence: CASSEGWDEQYF.

The J gene is TRBJ2-7, the V gene TRBV19, with 10 bases identical to TRBD1. V gave up 6 bases and J gave up 1 base; unmatched junction bases: 12. Germline-derived CDR1 and CDR2 are LNHDA and SQIVND (reference sequence). The CDR3 is 17 amino acids. The CDR3 protein is CASSSYPGTGVSYEQYF. Here the CDR3 DNA reads TGTGCCAGTAGCTCCTACCCCGGGACAGGGGTTTCCTACGAGCAGTACTTC.

The CDR3 spells CASSVGATNEKLFF. DNA of the CDR3: TGCGCCAGCTCCGTCGGGGCAACTAATGAAAAACTGTTTTTT. The V gene is TRBV5-1, the J gene TRBJ1-4; D ambiguous. The CDR3 covers 14 residues. The germline CDR1 and CDR2 sequences are SGHRS and YFSETQ. V was shortened by 7 bases and J by 0 bases, with 10 bases between the two germline ends.

This chain links TRBV14 with TRBJ2-7, with 7 bases lining up with TRBD1. Germline CDR1 and CDR2: SGHDN and FVKESK. J was trimmed by 3 bases and V by 3 bases; bases with no gene match: 8. The CDR3 contains 15 residues. Here the CDR3 DNA reads TGTGCCAGCAGCCAGACAGGGAAGGAAAGCTACGAGCAGTACTTC. This sequence encodes CASSQTGKESYEQYF.

The chain recombines TRBV11-2 with TRBJ2-7; D is ambiguous. Germline-derived CDR1 and CDR2 are SGHAT and FQNNGV. There are 13 residues in the CDR3. Trimming took 1 base from V and 3 from J, leaving 7 bases between them. For the CDR3, the DNA is TGTGCCAGCAGCTTAGGGAACTTCTACGAGCAGTACTTC. Translation: CASSLGNFYEQYF.

The CDR3 sequence: CASSFDRGRNVLTF. Here the CDR3 DNA reads TGTGCCAGCAGCTTCGACAGGGGAAGGAACGTCCTGACTTTC. The genes are TRBV5-6 and TRBJ2-6, with 8 bases fitting TRBD1. There are 14 residues in the CDR3. CDR1 is SGHDT and CDR2 is YYEEEE in the germline V gene. The ends lost 2 bases at V and 10 bases at J; junction bases unmatched: 5.

The chain carries TRBV13 and TRBJ1-1, with a possible D match to TRBD1 (5 bases). V gave up 5 bases and J gave up 5 bases, with 12 bases separating them. The germline V gene encodes CDR1 PRHDT and CDR2 FYEKMQ (reference sequence). This CDR3 contains 13 residues. CDR3 residues: CASSPVGETEAFF. Here the CDR3 DNA reads TGTGCCAGCAGCCCGGTGGGGGAGACTGAAGCTTTCTTT.

The chain links TRBV18 to TRBJ2-7; 11 bases line up with TRBD2. Germline CDR1 and CDR2: KGHSH and LQKENI. Trimming took 0 bases from V and 3 from J; bases not matched to a gene: 7. This CDR3 is 17 amino acids long. In DNA, the CDR3 is TGTGCCAGCTCACCACCCGAGACTAGCGGGAAAAACTACGAGCAGTACTTC. This sequence encodes CASSPPETSGKNYEQYF.

CDR3 nucleotide sequence: TGTGCCTGGAGTAGGGGCAGAAACTATGGCTACACCTTC. This gives the protein CAWSRGRNYGYTF. The V call is TRBV30, the J call TRBJ1-2; TRBD1 might be the D (5 bases). Germline V gives CDR1 GTSNPN, CDR2 SVGIG (reference sequence). The CDR3 contains 13 residues. V shed 2 bases and J shed 2 bases, with 9 bases lying between them.

The chain carries TRBV5-1 and TRBJ2-7; 11 nucleotides line up with TRBD2. The V segment lost 0 bases and the J segment 5 bases; nucleotides outside the gene matches: 4. Germline loops: CDR1 SGHRS, CDR2 YFSETQ. This CDR3 has 15 residues. The CDR3 DNA reads TGCGCCAGCAGCTTGGCCCTAGCGGGAGGTCACGAGCAGTACTTC. The encoded protein is CASSLALAGGHEQYF. Full variable domain (missing parts from reference TRBV5-1 and TRBJ2-7): KAGVTQTPRYLIKTRGQQVTLSCSPISGHRSVSWYQQTPGQGLQFLFEYFSETQRNKGNFPGRFSGRQFSNSRSEMNVSTLELGDSALYLCASSLALAGGHEQYFGPGTRLTVT.

This sequence joins TRBV7-8 and TRBJ1-6; D perhaps matches TRBD1 (5 bases). The germline V gene has CDR1 SGHVS and CDR2 FQNEAQ. There are 18 residues in the CDR3. Trimming left V 1 base short and J 0 bases short, with 13 bases between. In DNA, the CDR3 is TGTGCCAGCAGCTTAGAGGGGACGCAGAGCTCCTATAATTCACCCCTCCACTTT. It specifies CASSLEGTQSSYNSPLHF.

This rearrangement joins TRBV5-6 to TRBJ1-4, with D uncertain. The germline V gene has CDR1 SGHDT and CDR2 YYEEEE. The CDR3 length is 14 residues. V dropped 0 bases and J dropped 6 bases, with 9 bases sitting between them. CDR3 bases: TGTGCCAGCAGCTTGGTGGGGTCTTATGAAAAACTGTTTTTT. Amino acids: CASSLVGSYEKLFF.

This clone was seen a single time. The V gene is TRBV2, the J gene TRBJ2-2; unclear D gene. Germline V gene lookup returns CDR1 SNHLY and CDR2 FYNNEI. V lost 1 base to trimming and J lost 1 base, with 4 bases between them. This CDR3 region has 14 residues. CDR3 region: CASSEDKNTGELFF. The DNA for the CDR3 is TGTGCCAGCAGTGAAGACAAGAACACCGGGGAGCTGTTTTTT.

This chain's CDR3 is CASSSTGYYGYTF. CDR3 coding DNA: TGTGCCAGCAGCTCGACAGGCTACTATGGCTACACCTTC. V and J are TRBV6-5 and TRBJ1-2, with D perhaps TRBD1 (6 bases). V was shortened by 6 bases and J by 3 bases, with 11 bases between the two germline ends. This CDR3 spans 13 amino acids. In germline, CDR1 is MNHEY, CDR2 SVGAGI.

This rearrangement joins TRBV6-1 to TRBJ2-3, with TRBD1 matching over 8 bases. The CDR3 runs to 14 residues. V trimming: 7 bases; J trimming: 6 bases; junction bases outside the gene matches: 9. Germline lookup yields CDR1 MNHNS and CDR2 SASEGT. Here the CDR3 DNA reads TGTGCCAGCACTCAGGGGGCCTTCGGGGATACGCAGTATTTT. Amino acids: CASTQGAFGDTQYF.

The rearrangement joins TRBV19 to TRBJ1-2; D is unresolved. With 11 bases removed from V and 0 bases from J, the gap between germline ends came to 10 bases. In germline, CDR1 is LNHDA, CDR2 SQIVND (reference sequence). CDR3 length: 12 amino acids. The CDR3 DNA reads TGTGCCGTCCGCTCCGCTAACTATGGCTACACCTTC. Translating it yields CAVRSANYGYTF.

This clone has more than one count but fewer than ten. V usage is TRBV7-3 and J usage is TRBJ2-3, with D unresolved. CDR1 is SGHTA and CDR2 is FQGTGA in the germline V gene. This CDR3 spans 12 amino acids. Trimming shortened V by 1 base and J by 5 bases, and 4 bases separated the two germline ends. CDR3 sequence: CASSLNLDTQYF. In DNA form, the CDR3 reads TGTGCCAGCAGCTTAAACTTAGATACGCAGTATTTT. Together with reference TRBV7-3 and TRBJ2-3, the CDR3 gives the full variable domain: GAGVSQTPSNKVTEKGKYVELRCDPISGHTALYWYRQSLGQGPEFLIYFQGTGAADDSGLPNDRFFAVRPEGSVSTLKIQRTERGDSAVYLCASSLNLDTQYFGPGTRLTVL.

The rearrangement joins TRBV27 to TRBJ1-1, with a weak D call TRBD1 (5 bases). Germline CDR1 MNHEY, CDR2 SMNVEV (reference sequence). V dropped 7 bases and J dropped 1 base, with 10 bases sitting between them. CDR3 length equals 13 residues. This CDR3 is CASKFRGNTEAFF. Here the CDR3 DNA reads TGTGCCAGCAAGTTTAGGGGGAACACTGAAGCTTTCTTT.

The chain employs TRBV4-3 and TRBJ2-3, with D unresolved. CDR1 and CDR2 from the germline V gene are LGHNA and YSLEER. Trimming cost V 1 base and J 2 bases, with 10 bases left between them. The CDR3 totals 15 residues. For the CDR3, the DNA is TGCGCCAGCAGCCAAGCGTGGAGCGTCACAGATACGCAGTATTTT. Its translation is CASSQAWSVTDTQYF.